This TCR beta chain stems from a study of shared clonotypes between healthy human individuals. Measured with immunoSEQ multiplex PCR; TCRdb has only the in-frame clones, and not every one. The table records some 1,100,000 clones, about 80% of them present only once. Germline V CDR1 and CDR2: MDHEN, SYDVKM. With V trimmed by 5 bases and J by 3 bases, 9 bases remained unmatched. The CDR3 loop spans 16 amino acids. The sequence came from a man in his late teens or twenties in good health. Some clones in this sample may be carry-over from other donors' samples. Sample: memory CD4+ T cells from PBMCs. This sample's subset: CD45RA-negative fraction. V is TRBV28 and J is TRBJ2-5; 10 nucleotides agree with TRBD2. CDR3 protein: CASSPSTSGIKETQYF. DNA of the CDR3: TGTGCCAGCAGTCCCTCTACTAGCGGGATTAAAGAGACCCAGTACTTC.